Presented here are 17 T cell receptor beta chains from one specimen sequenced in a study of identical twins. TCRdb independently ran MiXCR on the 5' RACE reads; one entry per CDR3 protein. The table shows about 240,000 distinct CDR3 sequences, with roughly a tenth occurring only once. Sample: memory T cells sorted from blood. The source is a man aged 45-65 years in good health.

This clonotype has ten or more counts. The chain has TRBV29-1 and TRBJ2-1; D is uncertain. CDR3 length equals 12 residues. The germline V and J ends were trimmed by 1 base and 9 bases, with 10 bases remaining between them. Germline values: CDR1 SQVTM, CDR2 ANQGSEA. CDR3: CSVEGRMGEQFF. CDR3 nucleotide sequence: TGCAGCGTTGAAGGGCGGATGGGTGAGCAGTTCTTC.

Many counts were recorded for this clonotype. The chain uses TRBV3-1 and TRBJ2-1; D may correspond to TRBD1 or TRBD2 (7 bases each). Germline V gene sequence: CDR1 LGHDT, CDR2 YNNKEL (reference sequence). Deletions cut 4 bases from V and 3 bases from J, with 16 bases between. The CDR3 length is 16 residues. The CDR3 protein is CASSPWGGGDYNEQFF. Here the CDR3 DNA reads TGTGCCAGCAGCCCTTGGGGAGGGGGCGACTACAATGAGCAGTTCTTC.

This clonotype has ten or more counts. The chain is built from TRBV19 and TRBJ1-1; the D is unclear. This CDR3 has 14 residues. Germline values: CDR1 LNHDA, CDR2 SQIVND (reference sequence). V dropped 10 bases and J dropped 4 bases, with 19 bases sitting between them. CDR3 bases: TGTGCCACCTCTTACGGCTCTTCAAGCACTGAAGCTTTCTTT. It specifies CATSYGSSSTEAFF.

In its sample, this clonotype was seen many times. The chain uses TRBV6-4 and TRBJ1-6; 10 positions agree with TRBD1. Unmatched junction bases numbered 17, after V lost 5 bases and J lost 7 bases. Germline CDR1 reads MRHNA; CDR2 reads SNTAGT. There are 19 residues in the CDR3. Here the CDR3 DNA reads TGTGCCAGCAGTAAATCCGGGACAGGGGCCAGATCGTGGAATTCACCCCTCCACTTT. Protein product: CASSKSGTGARSWNSPLHF.

A few counts support this clonotype. The V gene is TRBV6-1, the J gene TRBJ2-2; either TRBD1 or TRBD2 may supply D (6 bases each). There are 13 residues in the CDR3. Germline values: CDR1 MNHNS, CDR2 SASEGT. With 11 bases removed from V and 6 bases from J, the gap between germline ends came to 16 bases. CDR3 region: CAARGAISGELFF. CDR3 DNA: TGTGCCGCAAGGGGGGCAATTTCCGGGGAGCTGTTTTTT.

At least ten counts were recorded for this clonotype. The chain recombines TRBV12-3 or TRBV12-4 with TRBJ2-7; 14 nucleotides line up with TRBD2. CDR3 length: 16 amino acids. V shed 5 bases and J 3 bases; nucleotides not matched to a gene: 6. The CDR3 coding sequence is TGTGCCAGCAGTCCCCCGGGACTAGCGGGAGTCTACGAGCAGTACTTC. Translation: CASSPPGLAGVYEQYF.

The CDR3 DNA is TGTGCCAGCTCATCCCGGACAGGGGGCCAAGAGACCCAGTACTTC. Its translation: CASSSRTGGQETQYF. This sequence joins TRBV18 and TRBJ2-5; 10 nucleotides agree with TRBD1. V gave up 5 bases and J gave up 1 base; unmatched junction bases: 4. CDR1 KGHSH and CDR2 LQKENI come from the germline V gene. The length of the CDR3 is 15 residues.

This clonotype has at least ten counts. V is TRBV6-2 or TRBV6-3 and J is TRBJ2-7; TRBD2 matches at 9 bases. Looked up from germline, CDR1 is MNHEY and CDR2 is SVGEGT. The V segment lost 4 bases and the J segment 7 bases; nucleotides outside the gene matches: 11. The CDR3 is 15 amino acids. In DNA, the CDR3 is TGTGCCAGCAGTTCGGGACTAGCTTCCACAGAAGAGCAGTACTTC. Translation: CASSSGLASTEEQYF.

This clonotype appeared many times. The chain recombines TRBV12-3 or TRBV12-4 with TRBJ2-1; D assignment may be TRBD1 or TRBD2 (6 bases each). The CDR3 extends over 13 amino acids. Trimming pared 6 bases from V and 6 bases from J, leaving 12 bases between. The CDR3 region is CASSPGGLNEQFF. As DNA, the CDR3 is TGTGCCAGCAGCCCCGGGGGCCTCAATGAGCAGTTCTTC.

This clonotype was recorded a few times. This chain uses TRBV18 with TRBJ2-5; D is unclear. The CDR3 sequence is 14 residues long. Germline loops: CDR1 KGHSH, CDR2 LQKENI. Trimming removed 2 bases at V and 2 bases at J, with 9 bases between. CDR3 sequence (DNA): TGTGCCAGCTCACCAGGCAGACAACAAGAGACCCAGTACTTC. Translated: CASSPGRQQETQYF.

This clonotype occurred many times. The chain couples TRBV12-3 or TRBV12-4 to TRBJ2-7; 10 bases map to TRBD2. V was pared by 6 bases and J by 11 bases, with 13 bases of the junction left unmatched. The CDR3 consists of 14 residues. Here the CDR3 reads CASSWTVSGGGKYF. The CDR3 nucleotides read TGTGCCAGCAGCTGGACAGTAAGCGGGGGGGGGAAGTACTTC.

The rearrangement links TRBV6-2 or TRBV6-3 to TRBJ1-5; 7 nucleotides agree with TRBD1. J lost 3 bases, V lost 3 bases, and 23 bases had no gene match. Looked up from germline, CDR1 is MNHEY and CDR2 is SVGEGT. The CDR3 consists of 21 residues. The CDR3 spells CASSYFSVWKETGAINQPQHF. CDR3 in DNA: TGTGCCAGCAGTTATTTCTCCGTTTGGAAGGAAACAGGGGCGATCAATCAGCCCCAGCATTTT.

In its sample, this clonotype was seen many times. The rearrangement uses TRBV3-1 and TRBJ2-7, with 10 bases lining up with TRBD2. CDR1 LGHDT and CDR2 YNNKEL come from the germline V gene (reference sequence). CDR3 length: 14 residues. Trimming at V came to 2 bases and at J to 6 bases, leaving 4 bases not matched to a gene. CDR3 amino acids: CASSQRLAGGEQYF. In DNA, the CDR3 is TGTGCCAGCAGCCAACGCTTAGCGGGAGGCGAGCAGTACTTC.

The V and J genes are TRBV9 and TRBJ2-1, with TRBD2 matching 11 bases. V lost 5 bases to trimming and J lost 4 bases; unmatched junction nucleotides: 11. CDR3 length: 17 residues. Looked up from germline, CDR1 is SGDLS and CDR2 is YYNGEE. The CDR3 reads CASRDHSGGALYNEQFF. CDR3 nucleotides: TGTGCCAGCAGGGACCATAGCGGGGGGGCCCTGTACAATGAGCAGTTCTTC.

This chain connects TRBV20-1 to TRBJ1-2; D remains ambiguous. Germline CDR1 and CDR2: DFQATT and SNEGSKA (reference sequence). The CDR3 loop spans 13 amino acids. The V end lost 2 bases, the J end lost 10 bases, and 17 bases lay between the germline ends. The CDR3 loop reads CSARFGMGSLYTF. The CDR3 DNA is TGCAGTGCTAGATTCGGTATGGGGAGTCTCTACACCTTC.

V and J are TRBV5-1 and TRBJ2-1, with 13 bases identical to TRBD2. From germline, CDR1 is SGHRS and CDR2 YFSETQ. The V segment lost 0 bases and the J segment 4 bases; nucleotides outside the gene matches: 4. CDR3 length equals 17 residues. The CDR3 DNA reads TGCGCCAGCAGCTTGGCCAGGACTAGCGGGAGTTACAATGAGCAGTTCTTC. This translates into CASSLARTSGSYNEQFF.

The table lists this clonotype with many counts. This chain joins TRBV7-2 and TRBJ2-1; 8 nucleotides agree with TRBD2. Germline assignment: CDR1 SGHTA and CDR2 FQGNSA. Unmatched junction bases numbered 10, after V lost 2 bases and J lost 7 bases. The CDR3 is 16 residues long. The DNA for the CDR3 is TGTGCCAGCAGCTTAACGTTGGGGACTAGTGGTAATGAGCAGTTCTTC. Its protein product is CASSLTLGTSGNEQFF.